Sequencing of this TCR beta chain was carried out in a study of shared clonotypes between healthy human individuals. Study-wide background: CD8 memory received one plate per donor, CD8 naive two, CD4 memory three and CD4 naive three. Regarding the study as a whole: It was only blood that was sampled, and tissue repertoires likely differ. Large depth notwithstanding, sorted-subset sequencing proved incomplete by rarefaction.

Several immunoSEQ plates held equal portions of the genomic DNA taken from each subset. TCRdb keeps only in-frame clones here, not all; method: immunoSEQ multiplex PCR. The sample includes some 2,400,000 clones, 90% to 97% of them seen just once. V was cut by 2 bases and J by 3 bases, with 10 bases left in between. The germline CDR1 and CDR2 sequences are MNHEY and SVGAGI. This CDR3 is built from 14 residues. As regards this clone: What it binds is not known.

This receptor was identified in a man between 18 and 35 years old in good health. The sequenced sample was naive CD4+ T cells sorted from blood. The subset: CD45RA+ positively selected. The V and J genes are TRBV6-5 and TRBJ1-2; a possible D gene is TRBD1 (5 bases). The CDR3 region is CASSYGREYYGYTF. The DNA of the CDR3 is TGTGCCAGCAGTTACGGCAGGGAATACTATGGCTACACCTTC.